This TCR beta chain came from a study of OX40 agonist ivuxolimab in advanced cancers. Turning to the overall study: The costimulatory receptor OX40 (CD134) was targeted by ivuxolimab, a fully human IgG2 agonistic monoclonal antibody. Intravenous ivuxolimab was administered to patients every 2 weeks at six dose levels: 0.01, 0.1, 0.3, 1.5, 3 and 10 mg/kg. Of the 50 to 55 dose-escalation patients, hepatocellular carcinoma was present in approximately 20, melanoma in approximately 15, renal cell carcinoma in 9 and head and neck cancer in 9. In the dose-escalation cohort, 82.7% of patients were male, and the mean age was around 60 years, with a range of 23 to 79. Patients were allowed to have had prior anti-PD-1, anti-PD-L1 or anti-CTLA-4 therapy, and less than 45% of the dose-escalation patients had previously received checkpoint inhibitors. Three dose-escalation patients achieved partial responses, one with hepatocellular carcinoma and two with cutaneous melanoma. Peripheral TCRbeta sequencing was intended to test whether TCR sequence diversity was altered and clonal T-cell expansion was caused by ivuxolimab. The monotherapy dose-escalation portion (N ≈ 52 patients) of the phase I ivuxolimab trial is reported in the paper. The research as a whole found: In the 0.1-3.0 mg/kg groups, partial responders were among the patients with the lowest normalized peripheral clonal expansion, particularly in CD8+ T cells. Low levels of normalized T-cell clonal expansion were also shown by some nonresponding patients. On average, CD8+ T cells showed more expanded clones than CD4+ T cells after ivuxolimab. Antigen specificity was not determined for the clonally expanded peripheral T cells. At doses of 0.1 to 3.0 mg/kg, clonal expansion of both CD4+ and CD8+ T cells in blood was seen between baseline and week 6.

Concerning this clone itself: Its target antigen remains unknown. Base qualities are not provided; no much larger clone lies one nucleotide away.

The trial excluded patients who had a history of autoimmune disease or who were on systemic immunosuppression. Peripheral blood for TCR sequencing was drawn from every dose cohort at baseline, at cycle 4 day 1 and at cycle 7 day 1. The samples were taken from a phase I, first-in-human, multicenter, open-label dose-escalation trial of ivuxolimab. Adults with locally advanced or metastatic head and neck squamous cell, hepatocellular, melanoma or renal cell carcinoma were enrolled in the trial. Before TCR sequencing, CD4+ T cells and CD8+ T cells from peripheral blood were sorted into separate populations. To sequence the TCRbeta CDR3 region, genomic DNA was isolated from the sorted cells. TCRbeta CDR3 regions were sequenced using the immunoSEQ Assay. This immuneACCESS table, as held by TCRdb, lists in-frame sequences with V and J called but not all clones. Of the missing ones, under half trace to an unresolved V gene in checked studies; the others have no known cause. In this sample the table shows approximately 89,000 clones, roughly 84% of which occur a single time. About 0.29% of the sample is held by the ten biggest clonotypes.

The cysteine opens and the phenylalanine closes a CDR3 of 13 amino acids. CDR3 DNA is the only sequence kept; it has 39 bases, read in frame from the first base. Cut back by 4 bases and 4 bases, the V and J ends lie 10 bases apart. The germline V gene encodes CDR1 SNHLY and CDR2 FYNNEI. The receptor's source is an adult with an advanced solid tumor such as melanoma, head and neck, liver or kidney cancer. The material was CD4+ or CD8+ T cells sorted from blood, obtained in a trial of the OX40 agonist ivuxolimab. The rearrangement combines TRBV2 with TRBJ1-2; the D gene is unclear. The CDR3 reads as follows: CASSAAGIYGYTF. The DNA sequence follows: TGTGCCAGCAGTGCCGCGGGGATCTATGGCTACACCTTC.